This T cell receptor beta chain was sequenced in a study of PD-1 blockade in mismatch repair-deficient tumors. Germline V gene lookup returns CDR1 SNHLY and CDR2 FYNNEI. V was pared by 4 bases and J by 1 base, with 14 bases between. This CDR3 is 16 amino acids long. TCRdb's copy holds only in-frame clones and misses some; the assay was immunoSEQ multiplex PCR. The sample contains under 85,000 clones, about 78% of which appear only once. The sample was peripheral blood, taken 2 weeks after starting pembrolizumab. This receptor was identified in an adult with mismatch repair-deficient cancer. The rearrangement uses TRBV2 and TRBJ1-5; perhaps TRBD1 as D (6 bases). The CDR3 loop is CASSVGGGGSNQPQHF. Here the CDR3 DNA reads TGTGCCAGCAGTGTTGGAGGGGGAGGCAGCAATCAGCCCCAGCATTTT.